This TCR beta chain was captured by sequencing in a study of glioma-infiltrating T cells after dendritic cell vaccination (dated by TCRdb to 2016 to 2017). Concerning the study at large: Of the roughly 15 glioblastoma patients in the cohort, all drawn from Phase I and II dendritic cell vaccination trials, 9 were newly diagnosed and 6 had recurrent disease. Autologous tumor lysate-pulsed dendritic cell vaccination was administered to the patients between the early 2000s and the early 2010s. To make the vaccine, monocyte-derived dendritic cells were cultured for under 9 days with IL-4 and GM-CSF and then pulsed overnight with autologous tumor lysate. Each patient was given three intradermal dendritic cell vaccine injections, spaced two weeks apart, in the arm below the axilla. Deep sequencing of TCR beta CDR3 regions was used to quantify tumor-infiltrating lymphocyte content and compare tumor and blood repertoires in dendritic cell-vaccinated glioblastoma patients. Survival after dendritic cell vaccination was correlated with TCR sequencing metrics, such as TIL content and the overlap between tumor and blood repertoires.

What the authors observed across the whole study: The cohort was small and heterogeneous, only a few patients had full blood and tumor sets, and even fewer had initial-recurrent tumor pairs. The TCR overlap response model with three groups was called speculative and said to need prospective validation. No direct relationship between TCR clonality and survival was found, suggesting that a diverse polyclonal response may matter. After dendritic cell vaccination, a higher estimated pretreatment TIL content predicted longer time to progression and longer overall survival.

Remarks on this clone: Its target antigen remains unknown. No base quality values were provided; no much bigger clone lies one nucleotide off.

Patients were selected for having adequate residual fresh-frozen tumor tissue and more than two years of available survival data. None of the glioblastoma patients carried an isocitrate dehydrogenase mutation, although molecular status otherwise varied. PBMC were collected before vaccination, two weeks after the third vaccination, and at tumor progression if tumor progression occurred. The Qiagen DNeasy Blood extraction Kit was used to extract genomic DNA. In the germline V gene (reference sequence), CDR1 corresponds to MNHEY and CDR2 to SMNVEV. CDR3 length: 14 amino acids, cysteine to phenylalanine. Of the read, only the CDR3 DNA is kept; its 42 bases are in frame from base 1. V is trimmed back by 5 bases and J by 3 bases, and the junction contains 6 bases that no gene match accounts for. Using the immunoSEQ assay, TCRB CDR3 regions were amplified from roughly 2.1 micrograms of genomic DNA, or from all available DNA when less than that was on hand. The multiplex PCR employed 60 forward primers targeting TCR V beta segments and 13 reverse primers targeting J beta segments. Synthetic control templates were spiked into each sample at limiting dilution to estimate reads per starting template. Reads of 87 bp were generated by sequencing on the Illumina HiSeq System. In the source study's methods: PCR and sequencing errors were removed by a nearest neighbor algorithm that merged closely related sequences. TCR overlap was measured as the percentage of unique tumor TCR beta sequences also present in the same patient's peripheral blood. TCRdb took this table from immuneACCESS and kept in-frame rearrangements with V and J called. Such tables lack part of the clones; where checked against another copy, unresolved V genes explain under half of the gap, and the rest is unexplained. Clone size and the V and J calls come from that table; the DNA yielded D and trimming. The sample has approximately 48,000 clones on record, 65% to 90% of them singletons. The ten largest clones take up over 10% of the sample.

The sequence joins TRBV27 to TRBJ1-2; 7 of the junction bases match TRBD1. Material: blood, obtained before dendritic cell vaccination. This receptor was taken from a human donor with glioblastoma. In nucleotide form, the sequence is TGTGCCAGCAGTAGGGGGGACAGTCACTATGGCTACACCTTC. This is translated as CASSRGDSHYGYTF.